This T cell receptor (beta chain) appears in the sequencing data of a study of Ad26.COV2.S vaccination and SARS-CoV-2 variants. As for the study in general: The Ad26.COV2.S arm of the COV1001 trial was where the donor was placed.

Study conclusions and caveats: Total T cell responses, in the TCR breadth and depth analyses, may have been underestimated. People given the vaccine had a wider spike-specific TCR breadth than placebo recipients did.

The treatment: some 20 received Ad26.COV2.S at low or high dose, single or two shots; a few received placebo; per-sample allocation not given. Sampling was done on day 63 after the first vaccine or placebo injection. The protocol was immunoSEQ multiplex PCR, while the TCRdb copy is restricted to in-frame clones and leaves out a portion. The sample consists of 300,000 to 500,000 clones, roughly nine tenths of them appearing once. CDR1 and CDR2 (germline): ENHRY, SYGVKD. V lost 8 bases and J 3 bases, leaving 16 bases between the germline ends. This CDR3 contains 14 residues. This clone was detected only once. Its antigen is unknown.

The chain couples TRBV10-3 to TRBJ1-2; D is uncertain. The clonotype originates from a person aged 18-65 years who received the Ad26.COV2.S COVID-19 vaccine or a placebo. The sequenced sample was peripheral blood, obtained in a trial of Ad26.COV2.S vaccine versus placebo. CDR3 residues: CAISGEDYDYGYTF. CDR3 DNA sequence: TGTGCCATCTCCGGAGAGGATTATGACTATGGCTACACCTTC.